This T cell receptor (beta chain) was recorded in a study of technical replicates of blood from a handful of donors. Sequencing used immunoSEQ multiplex PCR; TCRdb keeps in-frame clones, though not all of them. The data hold roughly 100,000 clones, with around 96% observed a single time. Germline-derived CDR1 and CDR2 are MNHNS and SASEGT. V gave up 6 bases and J gave up 5 bases; unmatched junction bases: 4. The CDR3 runs 13 residues. The J gene is TRBJ2-1, the V gene TRBV6-1; 7 positions match TRBD2. This clonotype was obtained from a human donor in good health. Source material: T cells isolated from PBMCs. The CDR3 DNA reads TGTGCCAGCAGACCTAGCGGACACAATGAGCAGTTCTTC. Its protein product is CASRPSGHNEQFF.